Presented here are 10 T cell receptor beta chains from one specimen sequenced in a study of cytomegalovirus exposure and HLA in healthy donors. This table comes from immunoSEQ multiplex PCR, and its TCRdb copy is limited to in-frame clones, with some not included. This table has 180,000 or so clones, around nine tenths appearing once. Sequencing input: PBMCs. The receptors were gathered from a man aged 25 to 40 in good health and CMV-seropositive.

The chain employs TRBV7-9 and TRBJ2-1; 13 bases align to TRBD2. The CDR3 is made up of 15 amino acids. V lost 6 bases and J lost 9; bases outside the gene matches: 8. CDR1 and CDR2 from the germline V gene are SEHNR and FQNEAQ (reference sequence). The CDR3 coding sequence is TGTGCCAGCAGGGCCGGGACTAGCGGGACCACTGAGCAGTTCTTC. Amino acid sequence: CASRAGTSGTTEQFF.

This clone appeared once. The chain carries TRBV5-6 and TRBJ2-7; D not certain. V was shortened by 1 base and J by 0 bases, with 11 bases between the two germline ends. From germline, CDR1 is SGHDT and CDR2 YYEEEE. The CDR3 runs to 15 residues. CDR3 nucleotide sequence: TGTGCCAGCAGCTTGTCCTTTGGGATCTCCTACGAGCAGTACTTC. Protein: CASSLSFGISYEQYF.

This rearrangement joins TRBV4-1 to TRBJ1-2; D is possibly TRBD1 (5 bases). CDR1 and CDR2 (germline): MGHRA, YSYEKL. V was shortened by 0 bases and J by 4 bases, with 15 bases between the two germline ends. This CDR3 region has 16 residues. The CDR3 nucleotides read TGCGCCAGCAGCCAAGACCCCGGGCAGGGAGGCTATGGCTACACCTTC. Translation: CASSQDPGQGGYGYTF.

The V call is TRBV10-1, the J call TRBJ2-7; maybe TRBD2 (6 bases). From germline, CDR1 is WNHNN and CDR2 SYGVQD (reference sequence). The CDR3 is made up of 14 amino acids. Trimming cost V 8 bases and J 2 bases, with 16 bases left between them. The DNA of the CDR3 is TGCGCCAGCCCCCCGGGGGACGGTGCCTACGAGCAGTACTTC. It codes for CASPPGDGAYEQYF.

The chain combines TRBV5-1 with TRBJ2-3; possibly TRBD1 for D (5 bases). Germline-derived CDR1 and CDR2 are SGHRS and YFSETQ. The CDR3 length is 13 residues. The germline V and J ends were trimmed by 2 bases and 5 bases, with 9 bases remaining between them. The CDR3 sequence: CASSLYTGDTQYF. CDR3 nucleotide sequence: TGCGCCAGCAGCTTATATACAGGAGATACGCAGTATTTT. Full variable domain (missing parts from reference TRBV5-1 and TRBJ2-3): KAGVTQTPRYLIKTRGQQVTLSCSPISGHRSVSWYQQTPGQGLQFLFEYFSETQRNKGNFPGRFSGRQFSNSRSEMNVSTLELGDSALYLCASSLYTGDTQYFGPGTRLTVL.

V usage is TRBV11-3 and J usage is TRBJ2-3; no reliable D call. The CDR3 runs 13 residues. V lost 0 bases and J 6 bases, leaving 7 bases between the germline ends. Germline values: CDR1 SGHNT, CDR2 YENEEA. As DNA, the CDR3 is TGTGCCAGCAGCTTAGATTCCGGGGATACGCAGTATTTT. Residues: CASSLDSGDTQYF.

CDR3 sequence (DNA): TGTGCCAGCTCACCGCGCGGGGTCTCCTACGAGCAGTACTTC. Its protein product is CASSPRGVSYEQYF. This chain joins TRBV18 and TRBJ2-7; maybe TRBD2 (6 bases). V was cut by 3 bases and J by 0 bases, with 9 bases left in between. Germline V gene data show CDR1 as KGHSH and CDR2 as LQKENI. The CDR3 is 14 residues long.

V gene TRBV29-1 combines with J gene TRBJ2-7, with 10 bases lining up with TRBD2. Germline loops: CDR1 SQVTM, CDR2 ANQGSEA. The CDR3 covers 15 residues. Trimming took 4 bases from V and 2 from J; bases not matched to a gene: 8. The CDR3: CSVGGTSAVTYEQYF. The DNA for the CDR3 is TGCAGCGTTGGAGGGACTAGCGCCGTAACCTACGAGCAGTACTTC.

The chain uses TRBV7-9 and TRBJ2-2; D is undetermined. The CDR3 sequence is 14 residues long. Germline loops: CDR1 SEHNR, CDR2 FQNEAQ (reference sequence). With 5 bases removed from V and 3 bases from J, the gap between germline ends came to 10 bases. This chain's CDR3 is CASSPDGDTGELFF. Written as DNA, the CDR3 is TGTGCCAGCAGCCCCGACGGAGACACCGGGGAGCTGTTTTTT.

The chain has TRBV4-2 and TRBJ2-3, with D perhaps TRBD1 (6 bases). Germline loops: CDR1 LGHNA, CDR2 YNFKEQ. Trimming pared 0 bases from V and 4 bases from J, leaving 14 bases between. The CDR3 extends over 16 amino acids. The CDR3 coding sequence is TGTGCCAGCAGCCAAGATCCCAGGGGTGGTCCAGATACGCAGTATTTT. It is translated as CASSQDPRGGPDTQYF.